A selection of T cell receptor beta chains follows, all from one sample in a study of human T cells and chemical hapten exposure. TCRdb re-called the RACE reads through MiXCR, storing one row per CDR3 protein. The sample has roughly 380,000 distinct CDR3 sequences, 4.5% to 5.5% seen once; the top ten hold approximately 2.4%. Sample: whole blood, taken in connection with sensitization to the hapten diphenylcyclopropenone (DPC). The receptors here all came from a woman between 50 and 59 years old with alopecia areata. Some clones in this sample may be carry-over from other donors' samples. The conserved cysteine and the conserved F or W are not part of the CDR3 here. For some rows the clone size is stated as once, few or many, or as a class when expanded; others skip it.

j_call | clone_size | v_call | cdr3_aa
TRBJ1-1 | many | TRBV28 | ASSFLQDGTEAF
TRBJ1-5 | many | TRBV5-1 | ASSLGQPNQPQH
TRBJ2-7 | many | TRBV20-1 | SASGDTLNPYEQY
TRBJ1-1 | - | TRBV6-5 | ASSTFRANTEAF
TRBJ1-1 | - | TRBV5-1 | ASSGTTGSGTEAF
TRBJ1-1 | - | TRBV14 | ASSQDAGYTEAF
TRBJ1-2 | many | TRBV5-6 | ASSLLFQGNYGYT
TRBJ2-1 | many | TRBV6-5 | ASSYSWASGGDIYEQF
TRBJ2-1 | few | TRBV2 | ASSRGRNNEQF
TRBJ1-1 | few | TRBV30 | AWSVSGGTEAF
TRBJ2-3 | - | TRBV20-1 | RAGMQPSTDTQY
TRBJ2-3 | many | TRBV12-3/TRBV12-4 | ASSIDGTDTQY
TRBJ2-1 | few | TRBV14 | ASSQVALAGLGEQF
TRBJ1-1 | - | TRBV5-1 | ASSFTGTGATEAF
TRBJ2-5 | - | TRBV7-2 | ASSLHDREMETQY